The present entry profiles one T cell receptor beta chain with its context. Its target is unknown. The CDR3 has 13 amino acids. Per germline, CDR1 LGHNT and CDR2 FRNRAP. The V end lost 3 bases, the J end lost 3 bases, and 7 bases lay between the germline ends. The data derive from a study of OX40 agonist ivuxolimab in advanced cancers. The wider study: Ivuxolimab was administered intravenously to patients at 0.01 to 10 mg/kg every 2 weeks. Recorded diagnoses for dose-escalation patients were hepatocellular carcinoma, melanoma, renal cell or head and neck cancer. Study results and limitations: The specificity for antigen of the expanded peripheral T cells was not determined.

Peripheral blood came from all dose cohorts at three timepoints. Produced via immunoSEQ multiplex PCR; TCRdb's table is partial and in-frame only. The sample lists more than 45,000 clones; approximately 90% were seen once. This chain connects TRBV12-5 to TRBJ2-3; D is unresolved. The receptor was derived from an adult with an advanced solid tumor such as melanoma, head and neck, liver or kidney cancer. Sequenced material: CD4+ or CD8+ T cells sorted from blood, taken in a trial of the OX40 agonist ivuxolimab. For the CDR3, the DNA is TGTGCTAGTGGTTTTTCCCTTACAGATACGCAGTATTTT. Translating gives CASGFSLTDTQYF. Supplemented by reference TRBV12-5 and TRBJ2-3, the full variable domain reads DARVTQTPRHKVTEMGQEVTMRCQPILGHNTVFWYRQTMMQGLELLAYFRNRAPLDDSGMPKDRFSAEMPDATLATLKIQPSEPRDSAVYFCASGFSLTDTQYFGPGTRLTVL.